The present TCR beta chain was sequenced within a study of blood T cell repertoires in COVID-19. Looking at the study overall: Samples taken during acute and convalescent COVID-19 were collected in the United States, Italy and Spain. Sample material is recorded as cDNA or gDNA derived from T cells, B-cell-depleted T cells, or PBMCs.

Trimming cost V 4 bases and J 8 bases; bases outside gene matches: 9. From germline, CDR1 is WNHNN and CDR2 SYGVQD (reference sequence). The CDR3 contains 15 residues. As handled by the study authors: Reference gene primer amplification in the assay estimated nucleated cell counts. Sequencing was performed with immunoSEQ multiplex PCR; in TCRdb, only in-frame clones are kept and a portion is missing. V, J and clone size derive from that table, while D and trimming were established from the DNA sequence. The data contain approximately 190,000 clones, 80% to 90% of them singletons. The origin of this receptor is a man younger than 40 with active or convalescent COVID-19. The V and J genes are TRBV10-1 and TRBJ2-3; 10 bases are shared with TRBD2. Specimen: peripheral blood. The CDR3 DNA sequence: TGCGCCAGCAGTGTAAGGCTAGCGGGAGAATCTACGCAGTATTTT. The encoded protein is CASSVRLAGESTQYF.